One sample yielded the 25 T cell receptor beta chains listed below, sequenced in a study of cytomegalovirus exposure and HLA in healthy donors. PCR primers comprised 60 Vbeta and 13 Jbeta primers. Data came from immunoSEQ multiplex PCR; TCRdb stores just in-frame clones and leaves some out. Of about 100,000 clones listed, around 86% are singletons. Sequenced: PBMCs. The receptors here all came from an older woman in good health and CMV-seropositive.

This clone has just a few counts. V usage is TRBV5-1 and J usage is TRBJ1-4; the D is unclear. The length of the CDR3 is 14 residues. Germline loops: CDR1 SGHRS, CDR2 YFSETQ. V lost 0 bases to trimming and J lost 5 bases, with 8 bases between them. Here the CDR3 DNA reads TGCGCCAGCAGCTTGGGGCCGGGGAATGAAAAACTGTTTTTT. It is translated as CASSLGPGNEKLFF.

This sequence joins TRBV6-1 and TRBJ2-2, with D hard to call. The CDR3 loop spans 13 amino acids. Trimming shortened V by 5 bases and J by 4 bases, and 8 bases separated the two germline ends. Germline V CDR1 and CDR2: MNHNS, SASEGT. The CDR3 bases are TGTGCCAGCAGTACACAGTCCACCGGGGAGCTGTTTTTT. Translation gives CASSTQSTGELFF.

This chain links TRBV4-2 with TRBJ2-1; D is ambiguous. The length of the CDR3 is 15 residues. Germline V gene lookup returns CDR1 LGHNA and CDR2 YNFKEQ. The V end was cut by 4 bases, the J end by 2 bases, with 12 bases between. CDR3 residues: CASSPAAPTYNEQFF. The CDR3 DNA follows: TGTGCCAGCAGCCCCGCGGCGCCGACCTACAATGAGCAGTTCTTC.

The V and J genes are TRBV28 and TRBJ2-7; no reliable D call. Germline V gene sequence: CDR1 MDHEN, CDR2 SYDVKM. The ends were cut back, 5 bases at V and 2 bases at J, with 7 bases in the middle. The CDR3 extends over 12 amino acids. CDR3 sequence: CASSTSTYEQYF. The CDR3 nucleotides read TGTGCCAGCAGTACTTCTACCTACGAGCAGTACTTC.

This chain links TRBV6-1 with TRBJ2-1; 7 positions match TRBD1. Germline V gene sequence: CDR1 MNHNS, CDR2 SASEGT. J was trimmed by 1 base and V by 7 bases; bases with no gene match: 7. This CDR3 spans 15 amino acids. The CDR3: CASTVVRGSYNEQFF. The CDR3 nucleotides read TGTGCCAGCACAGTGGTCAGGGGGTCCTACAATGAGCAGTTCTTC.

Comment on this clone: At one end the junction does not follow the germline gene, possibly because of a read error. The CDR3 loop reads CSSSSDSYEQYF. CDR3 nucleotides: TGTTCCAGCAGCTCGGACAGCTACGAGCAGTACTTC. The J gene is TRBJ2-7, the V gene TRBV7-9; D may be TRBD1 (6 bases). Per the germline V gene, CDR1 is SEHNR and CDR2 is FQNEAQ (reference sequence). The CDR3 loop spans 12 amino acids.

The CDR3 loop is CASSPDQGRQPQHF. In DNA form, the CDR3 reads TGTGCCAGCAGCCCCGACCAGGGAAGACAGCCCCAGCATTTT. The chain is built from TRBV7-2 and TRBJ1-5; D is possibly TRBD1 (5 bases). V shed 5 bases and J shed 7 bases, with 15 bases lying between them. Germline CDR1 and CDR2: SGHTA and FQGNSA. The CDR3 extends over 14 amino acids. Using reference TRBV7-2 and TRBJ1-5 for the parts outside the CDR3, the full variable domain is GAGVSQSPSNKVTEKGKDVELRCDPISGHTALYWYRQSLGQGLEFLIYFQGNSAPDKSGLPSDRFSAERTGGSVSTLTIQRTQQEDSAVYLCASSPDQGRQPQHFGDGTRLSIL.

The chain carries TRBV28 and TRBJ1-2; 7 bases line up with TRBD1. CDR3 size: 15 residues. Unmatched junction bases numbered 5, after V lost 2 bases and J lost 2 bases. Germline CDR1 MDHEN, CDR2 SYDVKM. The DNA of the CDR3 is TGTGCCAGCAGTTTAGCCAGGGGGGACAACTATGGCTACACCTTC. Translation: CASSLARGDNYGYTF.

The chain has TRBV11-3 and TRBJ2-1; 12 bases agree with TRBD2. The CDR3 consists of 16 residues. CDR1 is SGHNT, CDR2 YENEEA, per germline. The junction had 6 bases not matched to a gene; V was cut back by 4 bases and J by 5 bases. CDR3 region: CASSSSGRAQHNEQFF. Here the CDR3 DNA reads TGTGCCAGCAGCTCTAGCGGGAGGGCGCAACACAATGAGCAGTTCTTC.

Here the CDR3 reads CASTPRTPNTGELFF. The CDR3 DNA reads as TGTGCCAGCACCCCCCGGACTCCGAACACCGGGGAGCTGTTTTTT. The chain uses TRBV28 and TRBJ2-2, with a tentative D call TRBD2 (5 bases). This CDR3 comprises 15 residues. Germline CDR1 reads MDHEN; CDR2 reads SYDVKM. The V gene lost 7 bases and the J gene lost 0 bases, with 12 bases spanning the gap.

V usage is TRBV18 and J usage is TRBJ2-7, with TRBD2 identical over 9 bases. V gave up 3 bases and J gave up 0 bases; unmatched junction bases: 3. The CDR3 is 15 residues long. In germline, CDR1 is KGHSH, CDR2 LQKENI. This CDR3 reads CASSPRTSDSYEQYF. CDR3 coding DNA: TGTGCCAGCTCACCTCGGACTAGCGACTCCTACGAGCAGTACTTC.

V usage is TRBV7-2 and J usage is TRBJ2-1; the match to TRBD2 covers 7 bases. The germline gives CDR1 SGHTA, CDR2 FQGNSA. The CDR3 consists of 16 residues. V was pared by 4 bases and J by 1 base, with 7 bases of the junction left unmatched. The CDR3 reads CASSSAGLPSYNEQFF. The DNA of the CDR3 is TGTGCCAGCAGCTCAGCGGGACTTCCTTCCTACAATGAGCAGTTCTTC.

This sequence joins TRBV11-3 and TRBJ2-5, with a possible D match to TRBD2 (5 bases). This CDR3 spans 15 amino acids. Trimming cost V 1 base and J 5 bases, with 14 bases left between them. Per the germline V gene, CDR1 is SGHNT and CDR2 is YENEEA. Here the CDR3 reads CASSLGRRLQETQYF. The CDR3, as DNA: TGTGCCAGCAGCTTAGGCAGGAGACTACAGGAGACCCAGTACTTC.

This chain connects TRBV5-1 to TRBJ2-7; TRBD2 aligns across 7 bases. This CDR3 has 13 amino acids. Trimming at V came to 4 bases and at J to 6 bases, leaving 7 bases not matched to a gene. Germline CDR1 is SGHRS and CDR2 is YFSETQ. CDR3 bases: TGCGCCAGCAGCCCGATGGGGGGGTCCGAGCAGTACTTC. As protein: CASSPMGGSEQYF.

J is TRBJ2-1 and V is TRBV11-2; D unclear. CDR3 length equals 15 residues. With 0 bases removed from V and 2 bases from J, the gap between germline ends came to 8 bases. The V gene's germline CDR1 is SGHAT and CDR2 FQNNGV. CDR3 sequence: CASSLDRTAYNEQFF. CDR3 nucleotides: TGTGCCAGCAGCTTAGATCGTACTGCCTACAATGAGCAGTTCTTC.

The chain joins TRBV2 to TRBJ2-1; 14 bases are shared with TRBD2. V was clipped by 4 bases and J by 3 bases; unmatched bases: 5. CDR3 size: 17 residues. The germline gives CDR1 SNHLY, CDR2 FYNNEI. The CDR3: CASSARLAGGLYNEQFF. For the CDR3, the DNA is TGTGCCAGCAGTGCAAGACTAGCGGGAGGGCTCTACAATGAGCAGTTCTTC.

The chain uses TRBV5-1 and TRBJ1-2; D is perhaps TRBD1 (5 bases). CDR3 length: 16 amino acids. The V and J ends lost 2 bases and 2 bases respectively, with 16 bases between them. Germline V CDR1 and CDR2: SGHRS, YFSETQ. The CDR3 DNA reads TGCGCCAGCAGCTTCGTCGGGGGTGCGCAGAACTATGGCTACACCTTC. It specifies CASSFVGGAQNYGYTF. Using reference TRBV5-1 and TRBJ1-2 for the parts outside the CDR3, the full variable domain is KAGVTQTPRYLIKTRGQQVTLSCSPISGHRSVSWYQQTPGQGLQFLFEYFSETQRNKGNFPGRFSGRQFSNSRSEMNVSTLELGDSALYLCASSFVGGAQNYGYTFGSGTRLTVV.

The V and J genes are TRBV2 and TRBJ1-2, with D uncertain. Germline-derived CDR1 and CDR2 are SNHLY and FYNNEI. Trimming removed 7 bases at V and 2 bases at J, with 17 bases between. The CDR3 contains 15 residues. The CDR3 protein is CASTLRETVNYGYTF. The CDR3 DNA sequence: TGTGCCAGCACCCTAAGGGAGACCGTGAACTATGGCTACACCTTC.

The genes are TRBV5-1 and TRBJ2-7; TRBD2 aligns across 8 bases. Trimming took 1 base from V and 6 from J; bases not matched to a gene: 9. The germline gives CDR1 SGHRS, CDR2 YFSETQ. The CDR3 has 15 residues. The CDR3 coding sequence is TGCGCCAGCAGCTTGCCCAGCGGGAGTACCCTCGAGCAGTACTTC. Amino acids: CASSLPSGSTLEQYF.

The V gene is TRBV11-2, the J gene TRBJ2-1; D is perhaps TRBD2 (5 bases). The germline CDR1 and CDR2 sequences are SGHAT and FQNNGV. Trimming took 5 bases from V and 2 from J, leaving 16 bases between them. CDR3 length equals 16 residues. The CDR3 DNA is TGTGCCAGCAGCACCGGTGGTAGCGTAACCTACAATGAGCAGTTCTTC. It specifies CASSTGGSVTYNEQFF.

This clone was observed a handful of times. This rearrangement joins TRBV4-1 to TRBJ2-7, with 10 nucleotides matching TRBD1. The CDR3 sequence is 17 residues long. The V segment lost 3 bases and the J segment 3 bases; nucleotides outside the gene matches: 11. Germline lookup yields CDR1 MGHRA and CDR2 YSYEKL. CDR3: CASSQATSGTGVYEQYF. CDR3 DNA sequence: TGCGCCAGCAGCCAGGCTACCTCCGGGACAGGGGTCTACGAGCAGTACTTC.

This clone has a single count. The chain employs TRBV5-1 and TRBJ2-7, with TRBD2 identical over 8 bases. Germline V lookup: CDR1 SGHRS, CDR2 YFSETQ. After removal of 1 base from V and 6 bases from J, the junction contained 3 bases not matched to a gene. This CDR3 spans 13 amino acids. This CDR3 is CASSLSGRGEQYF. CDR3 in DNA: TGCGCCAGCAGCTTGAGCGGGAGAGGCGAGCAGTACTTC. The whole variable domain, remainder taken from reference TRBV5-1 and TRBJ2-7, is KAGVTQTPRYLIKTRGQQVTLSCSPISGHRSVSWYQQTPGQGLQFLFEYFSETQRNKGNFPGRFSGRQFSNSRSEMNVSTLELGDSALYLCASSLSGRGEQYFGPGTRLTVT.

The chain recombines TRBV7-9 with TRBJ2-1; D perhaps matches TRBD2 (5 bases). CDR1 SEHNR and CDR2 FQNEAQ come from the germline V gene (reference sequence). The CDR3 covers 14 residues. Deletions cut 7 bases from V and 9 bases from J, with 19 bases between. CDR3 coding DNA: TGTGCCAGCACCTCACAGCCAGAGGGTTTTGAGCAGTTCTTC. Its protein product is CASTSQPEGFEQFF.

The V call is TRBV5-6, the J call TRBJ1-1, with TRBD1 matching 9 bases. This CDR3 spans 15 amino acids. V gave up 6 bases and J gave up 1 base; unmatched junction bases: 7. Germline V lookup: CDR1 SGHDT, CDR2 YYEEEE. CDR3 protein: CASIKPGQGNTEAFF. In nucleotides, the CDR3 is TGTGCCAGCATCAAACCGGGACAGGGGAACACTGAAGCTTTCTTT.

The chain combines TRBV19 with TRBJ2-5, with a tentative D call TRBD1 (6 bases). The CDR3 is made up of 13 amino acids. Germline lookup yields CDR1 LNHDA and CDR2 SQIVND (reference sequence). Trimming took 9 bases from V and 5 from J, leaving 16 bases between them. The DNA of the CDR3 is TGTGCCAGGGTAATACAGGGTTCTGAGACCCAGTACTTC. Its protein is CARVIQGSETQYF. Supplemented by reference TRBV19 and TRBJ2-5, the full variable domain reads DGGITQSPKYLFRKEGQNVTLSCEQNLNHDAMYWYRQDPGQGLRLIYYSQIVNDFQKGDIAEGYSVSREKKESFPLTVTSAQKNPTAFYLCARVIQGSETQYFGPGTRLLVL.